This T cell receptor beta chain appears in the sequencing data of a study of shared clonotypes between healthy human individuals. Broader study findings: Blood alone was sampled, and tissue repertoires likely differ.

V was clipped by 3 bases and J by 9 bases, with 15 bases between them. The CDR3 runs 14 residues. CDR1 is MDHEN and CDR2 is SYDVKM in the germline V gene. Naive CD8 isolation took CD45RO-negative cells positively selected for CCR7 and excluded terminally differentiated effector memory CD45RA+ cells. Sequencing used immunoSEQ multiplex PCR; TCRdb keeps in-frame clones, though not all of them. This table holds nearly 600,000 clones, about 95% found once. This clone appeared a few times. What it binds is not known. V and J are TRBV28 and TRBJ1-5; D gene uncertain. This sequence was found in a woman aged 30 to 39 in good health. The sample taken for sequencing was naive CD8+ T cells sorted from blood. The CDR3 DNA reads as TGTGCCAGCAGTTTTGAGTCCGTTGGGCTGCCCCAGCATTTT. Amino acid sequence: CASSFESVGLPQHF.